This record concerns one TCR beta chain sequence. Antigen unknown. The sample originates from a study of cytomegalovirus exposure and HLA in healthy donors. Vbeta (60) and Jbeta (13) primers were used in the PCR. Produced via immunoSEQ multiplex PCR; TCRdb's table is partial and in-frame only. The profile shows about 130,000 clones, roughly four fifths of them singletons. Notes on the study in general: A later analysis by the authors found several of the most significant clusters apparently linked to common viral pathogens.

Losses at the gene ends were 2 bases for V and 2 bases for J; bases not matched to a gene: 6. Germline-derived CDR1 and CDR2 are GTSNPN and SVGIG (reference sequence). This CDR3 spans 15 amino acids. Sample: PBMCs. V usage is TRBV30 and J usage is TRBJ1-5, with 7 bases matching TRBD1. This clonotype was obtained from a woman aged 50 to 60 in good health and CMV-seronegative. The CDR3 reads CAWSMRQGGNQPQHF. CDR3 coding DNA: TGTGCCTGGAGTATGAGGCAGGGGGGCAATCAGCCCCAGCATTTT.